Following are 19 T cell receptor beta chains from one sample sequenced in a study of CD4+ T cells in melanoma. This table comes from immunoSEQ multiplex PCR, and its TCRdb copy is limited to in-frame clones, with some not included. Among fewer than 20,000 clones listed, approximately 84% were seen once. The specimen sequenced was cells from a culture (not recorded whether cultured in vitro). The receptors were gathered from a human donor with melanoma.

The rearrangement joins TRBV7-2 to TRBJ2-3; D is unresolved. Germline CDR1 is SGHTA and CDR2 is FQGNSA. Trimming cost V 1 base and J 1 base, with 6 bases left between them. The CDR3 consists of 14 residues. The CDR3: CASSLGSRTDTQYF. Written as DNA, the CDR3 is TGTGCCAGCAGCTTAGGCAGCCGCACAGATACGCAGTATTTT.

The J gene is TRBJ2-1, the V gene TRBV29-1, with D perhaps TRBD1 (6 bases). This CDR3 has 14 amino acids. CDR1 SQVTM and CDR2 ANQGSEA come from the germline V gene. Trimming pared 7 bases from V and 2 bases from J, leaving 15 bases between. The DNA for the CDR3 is TGCAGCGCCGAAACAGGGATTACCTACAATGAGCAGTTCTTC. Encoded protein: CSAETGITYNEQFF.

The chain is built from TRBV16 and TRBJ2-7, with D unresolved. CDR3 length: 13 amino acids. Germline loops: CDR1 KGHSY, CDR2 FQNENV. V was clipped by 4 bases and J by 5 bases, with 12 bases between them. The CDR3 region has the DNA TGTGCCAGCAGCCGCGACGCCGTACACGAGCAGTACTTC. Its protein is CASSRDAVHEQYF.

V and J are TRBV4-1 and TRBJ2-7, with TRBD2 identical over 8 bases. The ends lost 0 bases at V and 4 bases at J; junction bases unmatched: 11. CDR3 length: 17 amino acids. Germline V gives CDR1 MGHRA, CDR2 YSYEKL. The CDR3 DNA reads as TGCGCCAGCAGCCAAGATAGCGGGGCGGCTTCTTCTTACGAGCAGTACTTC. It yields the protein CASSQDSGAASSYEQYF.

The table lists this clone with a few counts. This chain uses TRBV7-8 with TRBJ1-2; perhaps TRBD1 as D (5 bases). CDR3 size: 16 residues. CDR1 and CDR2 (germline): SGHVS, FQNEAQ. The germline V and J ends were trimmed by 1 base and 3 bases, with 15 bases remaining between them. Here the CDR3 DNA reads TGTGCCAGCAGCTTAGGAAAATGGGGGGGAGACTATGGCTACACCTTC. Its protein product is CASSLGKWGGDYGYTF.

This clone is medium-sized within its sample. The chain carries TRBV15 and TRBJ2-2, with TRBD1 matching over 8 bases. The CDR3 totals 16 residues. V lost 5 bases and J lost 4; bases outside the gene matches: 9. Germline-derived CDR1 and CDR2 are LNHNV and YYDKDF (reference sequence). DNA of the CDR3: TGTGCCACCAGCGGCGGACAGGGCGCGTTCACCGGGGAGCTGTTTTTT. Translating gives CATSGGQGAFTGELFF.

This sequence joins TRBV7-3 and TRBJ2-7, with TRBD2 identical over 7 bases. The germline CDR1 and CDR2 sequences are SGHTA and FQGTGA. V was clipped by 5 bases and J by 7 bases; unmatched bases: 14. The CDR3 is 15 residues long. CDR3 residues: CASSPNRAGESEQYF. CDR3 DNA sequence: TGTGCCAGCAGCCCAAATCGGGCGGGGGAGAGTGAGCAGTACTTC.

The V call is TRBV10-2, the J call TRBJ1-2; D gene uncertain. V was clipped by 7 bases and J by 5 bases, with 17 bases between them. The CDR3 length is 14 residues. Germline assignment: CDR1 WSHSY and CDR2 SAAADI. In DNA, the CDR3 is TGCGCCAGCACCCTAGCCGGGTCCGGGTATGGCTACACCTTC. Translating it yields CASTLAGSGYGYTF.

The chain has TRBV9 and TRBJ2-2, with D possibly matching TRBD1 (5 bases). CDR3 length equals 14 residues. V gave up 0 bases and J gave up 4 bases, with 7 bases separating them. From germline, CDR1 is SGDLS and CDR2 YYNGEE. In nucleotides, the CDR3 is TGTGCCAGCAGCGTAGAAGGGGCCACCGGGGAGCTGTTTTTT. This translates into CASSVEGATGELFF.

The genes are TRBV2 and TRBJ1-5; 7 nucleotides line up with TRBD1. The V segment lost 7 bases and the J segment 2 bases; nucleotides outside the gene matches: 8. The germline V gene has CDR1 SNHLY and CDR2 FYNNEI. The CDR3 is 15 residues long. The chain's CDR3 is CASTSGGGRNQPQHF. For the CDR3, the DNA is TGTGCCAGCACCTCTGGAGGGGGCCGCAATCAGCCCCAGCATTTT.

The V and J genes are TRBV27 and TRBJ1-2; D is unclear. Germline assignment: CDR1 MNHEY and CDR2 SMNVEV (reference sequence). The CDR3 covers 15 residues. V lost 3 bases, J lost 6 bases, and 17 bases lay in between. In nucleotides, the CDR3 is TGTGCCAGCAGTTTGGTTCCACTAACCAACGATGGCTACACCTTC. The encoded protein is CASSLVPLTNDGYTF.

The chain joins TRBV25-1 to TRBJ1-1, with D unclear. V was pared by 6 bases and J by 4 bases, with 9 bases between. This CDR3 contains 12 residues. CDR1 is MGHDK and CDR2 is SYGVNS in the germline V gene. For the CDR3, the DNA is TGTGCCAGCAGCTTGCCCGGCACTGAAGCTTTCTTT. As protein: CASSLPGTEAFF.

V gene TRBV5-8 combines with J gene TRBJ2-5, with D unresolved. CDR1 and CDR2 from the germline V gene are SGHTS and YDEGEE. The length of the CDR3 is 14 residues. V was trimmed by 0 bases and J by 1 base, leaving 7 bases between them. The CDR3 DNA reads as TGTGCCAGCAGCTTGGGGCAGGCCCAAGAGACCCAGTACTTC. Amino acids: CASSLGQAQETQYF. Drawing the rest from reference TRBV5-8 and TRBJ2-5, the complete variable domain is EAGVTQSPTHLIKTRGQQATLRCSPISGHTSVYWYQQALGLGLQFLLWYDEGEERNRGNFPPRFSGRQFPNYSSELNVNALELEDSALYLCASSLGQAQETQYFGPGTRLLVL.

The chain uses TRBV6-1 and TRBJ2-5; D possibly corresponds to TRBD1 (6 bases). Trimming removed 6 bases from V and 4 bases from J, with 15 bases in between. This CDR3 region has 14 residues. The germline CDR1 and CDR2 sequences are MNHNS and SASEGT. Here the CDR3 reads CASRQTGRRETQYF. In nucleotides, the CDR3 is TGTGCCAGCAGACAGACAGGCCGCCGAGAGACCCAGTACTTC.

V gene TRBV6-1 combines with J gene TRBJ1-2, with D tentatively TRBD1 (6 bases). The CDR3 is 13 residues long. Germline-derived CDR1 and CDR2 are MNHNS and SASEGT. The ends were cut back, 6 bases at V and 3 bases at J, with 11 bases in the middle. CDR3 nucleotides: TGTGCCAGCAGCTTGACAGGTTACTATGGCTACACCTTC. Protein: CASSLTGYYGYTF.

The CDR3 bases are TGCGCCAGCAGCCGAACCCCGGGGGATGAGCAGTTCTTC. Protein: CASSRTPGDEQFF. This chain links TRBV5-1 with TRBJ2-1, with D maybe TRBD2 (6 bases). This CDR3 is built from 13 residues. Between the trimmed V and J ends, which lost 4 bases and 8 bases, there was a span of 13 bases. Germline values: CDR1 SGHRS, CDR2 YFSETQ. Full variable domain (outside the CDR3, taken from reference TRBV5-1 and TRBJ2-1): KAGVTQTPRYLIKTRGQQVTLSCSPISGHRSVSWYQQTPGQGLQFLFEYFSETQRNKGNFPGRFSGRQFSNSRSEMNVSTLELGDSALYLCASSRTPGDEQFFGPGTRLTVL.

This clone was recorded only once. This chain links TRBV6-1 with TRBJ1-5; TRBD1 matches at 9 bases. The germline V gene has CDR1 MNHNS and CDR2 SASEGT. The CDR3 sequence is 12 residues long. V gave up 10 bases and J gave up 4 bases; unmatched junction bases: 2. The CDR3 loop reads CATGQGNQPQHF. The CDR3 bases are TGTGCCACCGGACAGGGGAATCAGCCCCAGCATTTT.

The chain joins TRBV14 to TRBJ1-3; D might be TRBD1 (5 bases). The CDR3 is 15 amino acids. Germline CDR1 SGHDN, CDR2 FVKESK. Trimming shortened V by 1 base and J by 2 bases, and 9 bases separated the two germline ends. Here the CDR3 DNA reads TGTGCCAGCAGCCAAGTAGGGGCGCCTGGAAACACCATATATTTT. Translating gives CASSQVGAPGNTIYF.

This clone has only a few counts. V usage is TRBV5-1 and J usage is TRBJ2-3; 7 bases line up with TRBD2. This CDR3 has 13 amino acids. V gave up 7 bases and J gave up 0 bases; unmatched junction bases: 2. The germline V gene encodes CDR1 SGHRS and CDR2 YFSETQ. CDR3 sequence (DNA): TGCGCCAGCGACGGGGGGAGCACAGATACGCAGTATTTT. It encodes CASDGGSTDTQYF. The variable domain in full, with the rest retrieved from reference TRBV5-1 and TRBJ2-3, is KAGVTQTPRYLIKTRGQQVTLSCSPISGHRSVSWYQQTPGQGLQFLFEYFSETQRNKGNFPGRFSGRQFSNSRSEMNVSTLELGDSALYLCASDGGSTDTQYFGPGTRLTVL.